This T cell receptor (beta chain) comes out of a study of shared clonotypes between healthy human individuals. Looking at the study overall: The plates for each donor numbered three CD4 naive, three CD4 memory, two CD8 naive and one CD8 memory. Study outcomes and limitations: Across four donors, naive CD4 shared around 5.3%, naive CD8 under 4%, memory CD4 more than 2%, memory CD8 0.4%. Among the subsets, naive ones generally showed larger estimated richness than memory ones.

The V segment lost 5 bases and the J segment 7 bases; nucleotides outside the gene matches: 6. Germline values: CDR1 SGHRS, CDR2 YFSETQ. The CDR3 runs 14 residues. About this clone itself: The antigen remains undetermined.

Measured with immunoSEQ multiplex PCR; TCRdb has only the in-frame clones, and not every one. The sample shows 2 million to 2.5 million clones, almost 96% of them seen only once. The chain carries TRBV5-1 and TRBJ1-6; the match to TRBD1 covers 7 bases. This TCR was sampled from a man aged 18-30 years in good health. Material: naive CD4+ T cells sorted from blood. Subset noted: CD45RA+ positively selected. The CDR3 loop reads CASRTVQGNSPLHF. CDR3 DNA: TGCGCCAGCAGAACCGTACAGGGGAATTCACCCCTCCACTTT.